Here is one TCR beta chain with its context. Its antigen is not identified. This entry belongs to a study of blood T cells in healthy people across ages. Study results and caveats: Both higher diversity and more naive CD4+ cells marked long-lived donors when set against aged donors. Unsorted PBMC input precluded a conclusive naive versus antigen-experienced comparison.

Germline values: CDR1 LGHDT, CDR2 YNNKEL (reference sequence). V lost 0 bases, J lost 10 bases, and 18 bases stayed unmatched. CDR3 length: 18 amino acids. Combining a sample-barcoded 5' primer with a J-beta primer mix, a second PCR ran for about 7 to 11 cycles. TCRdb fed the 5' RACE reads into MiXCR, producing one record per CDR3 protein. The table lists about 400,000 distinct CDR3 sequences, approximately 51% of them singletons. The clonotype was recovered from a man aged 55 to 70 in good health. The V gene is TRBV3-1, the J gene TRBJ2-1; 7 bases map to TRBD2. Sequenced input: blood. The CDR3 coding sequence is TGTGCCAGCAGCCAAGAAACCTCCGGAGGACTAGTAGGAAGGGAGCAGTTCTTC. Encoded protein: CASSQETSGGLVGREQFF.